Listed below are T cell receptor beta chains from one sample, sequenced in a study of a mutant IDH1 vaccine in newly diagnosed glioma. For these TCRs, the target antigens are not known. TCRdb keeps only in-frame clones here, not all; method: immunoSEQ multiplex PCR. The sample consists of 49,000 or so clones, roughly 73% of them appearing once. Sequences were derived from PBMCs, sampled from a glioma patient whose treatment included an IDH1 peptide vaccine. The receptors come from a woman between 40 and 50 years old with glioma. Both conserved end residues are part of each CDR3. Fields, in order: V gene, J gene, CDR3 protein.

V gene: TRBV11-2
J gene: TRBJ2-5
CDR3 protein: CASSKRPAGGLAQETQYF

V gene: TRBV5-6
J gene: TRBJ2-3
CDR3 protein: CASSPPPPEGGTDTQYF

V gene: TRBV30
J gene: TRBJ2-3
CDR3 protein: CAWREQGRDTQYF

V gene: TRBV25-1
J gene: TRBJ2-7
CDR3 protein: CASSDSRGPYEQYF

V gene: TRBV11-2
J gene: TRBJ1-2
CDR3 protein: CASSPSGFGGYTF

V gene: TRBV6-6
J gene: TRBJ2-7
CDR3 protein: CASSKGQGVRGEQYF

V gene: TRBV2
J gene: TRBJ1-6
CDR3 protein: CASRVTGTTNSPLHF

V gene: TRBV6-1
J gene: TRBJ2-5
CDR3 protein: CASRRTGALETQYF

V gene: TRBV9
J gene: TRBJ2-3
CDR3 protein: CASSPSGLAGGRSTDTQYF

V gene: TRBV25-1
J gene: TRBJ2-1
CDR3 protein: CASSDLSSGRGNEQFF

V gene: TRBV7-2
J gene: TRBJ2-1
CDR3 protein: CASSLSGGHNEQFF

V gene: TRBV10-1
J gene: TRBJ2-1
CDR3 protein: CASSEPKTGSYEQFF

V gene: TRBV4-3
J gene: TRBJ2-3
CDR3 protein: CASSPLDSTDTQYF

V gene: TRBV7-9
J gene: TRBJ1-2
CDR3 protein: CASSLTANYGYTF

V gene: TRBV12-5
J gene: TRBJ2-7
CDR3 protein: CASGLVPTTRASYEQYF

V gene: TRBV9
J gene: TRBJ1-1
CDR3 protein: CASSVEFKNTEAFF

V gene: TRBV7-3
J gene: TRBJ1-2
CDR3 protein: CASSLTTTGEDGYTF

V gene: TRBV19
J gene: TRBJ1-5
CDR3 protein: CASNQIQGPGQPQHF

V gene: TRBV10-3
J gene: TRBJ1-1
CDR3 protein: CAISEETGGRLNTEAFF

V gene: TRBV9
J gene: TRBJ1-2
CDR3 protein: CASSPHRGDYGYTF

V gene: TRBV7-9
J gene: TRBJ2-1
CDR3 protein: CASSQGTPIGDEQFF

V gene: TRBV6-5
J gene: TRBJ2-5
CDR3 protein: CASRAGGGETQYF

V gene: TRBV18
J gene: TRBJ1-2
CDR3 protein: CASTLDRDNYGYTF

V gene: TRBV5-1
J gene: TRBJ2-3
CDR3 protein: CASSLGAAGDTQYF

V gene: TRBV18
J gene: TRBJ2-7
CDR3 protein: CASSPLGVQTYEQYF